This TCR beta chain was sequenced during a study of cytomegalovirus exposure and HLA in healthy donors. Whole-study findings and limits: The tendency of first-cohort TCR clusters to co-occur in the 90 to 150 validation repertoires emerged from a later analysis.

The CDR3 length is 12 residues. The V and J ends lost 2 bases and 6 bases respectively, with 7 bases between them. Germline V gene lookup returns CDR1 MNHNY and CDR2 SVGAGI (reference sequence). The repertoire was sequenced with immunoSEQ multiplex PCR; TCRdb's copy has only in-frame clones and lacks some. The table shows 45,000 to 65,000 clones, with 93% occurring only once. With regard to this clone: Its target is unknown.

This sequence originates from a woman younger than 35 in good health and CMV-seropositive. The sequenced material came from PBMCs. The chain combines TRBV6-6 with TRBJ1-2; D not certain. The CDR3, as DNA: TGTGCCAGCAGTTACGCACGGGATGGCTACACCTTC. Translation: CASSYARDGYTF.